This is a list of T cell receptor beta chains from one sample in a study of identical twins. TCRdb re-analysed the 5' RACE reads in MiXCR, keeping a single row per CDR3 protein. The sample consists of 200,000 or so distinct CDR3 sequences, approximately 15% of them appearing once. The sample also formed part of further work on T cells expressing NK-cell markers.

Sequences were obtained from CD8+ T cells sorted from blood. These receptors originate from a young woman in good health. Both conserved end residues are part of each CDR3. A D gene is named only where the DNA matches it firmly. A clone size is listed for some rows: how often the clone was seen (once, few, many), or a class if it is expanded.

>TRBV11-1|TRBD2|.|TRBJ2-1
CASSLVLLTSGGGYNEQFF
TGTGCCAGCAGCTTAGTACTTCTGACTAGCGGGGGGGGCTACAATGAGCAGTTCTTC
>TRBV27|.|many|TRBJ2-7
CASMGGGAHEQYF
TGTGCCAGCATGGGGGGAGGTGCCCACGAGCAGTACTTC
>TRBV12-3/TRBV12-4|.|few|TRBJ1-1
CASRSGTRAFF
TGTGCCAGCAGGTCCGGGACACGGGCTTTCTTT
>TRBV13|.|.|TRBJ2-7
CASSSEGDNHYEQYF
TGTGCCAGCAGCTCAGAGGGGGACAACCACTACGAGCAGTACTTC
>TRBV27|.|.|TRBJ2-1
CASSFRASAYEQFF
TGTGCCAGCAGTTTTCGGGCCAGTGCATATGAGCAGTTCTTC
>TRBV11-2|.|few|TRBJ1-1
CASTGTGGRTEAFF
TGTGCCAGCACCGGGACGGGGGGAAGGACTGAAGCTTTCTTT
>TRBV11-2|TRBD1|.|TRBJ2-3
CASSTRDRGGDTQYF
TGTGCCAGCAGCACCAGGGACAGGGGAGGAGATACGCAGTATTTT
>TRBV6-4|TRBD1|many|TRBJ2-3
CASSDGQGADTQYF
TGTGCCAGCAGTGACGGACAGGGGGCGGATACGCAGTATTTT
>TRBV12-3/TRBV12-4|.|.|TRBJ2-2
CASSYDWSGTGELFF
TGTGCCAGCAGTTATGACTGGTCCGGAACCGGGGAGCTGTTTTTT
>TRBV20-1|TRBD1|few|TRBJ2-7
CSARYQGVSYEQYF
TGCAGTGCTAGGTACCAGGGGGTGTCCTACGAGCAGTACTTC
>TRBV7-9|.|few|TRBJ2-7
CASSFRGAYEQYF
TGTGCCAGCAGCTTCCGGGGCGCCTACGAGCAGTACTTC
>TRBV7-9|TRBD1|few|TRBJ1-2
CASSRGDRGGYTF
TGTGCCAGCAGCCGAGGGGACAGGGGTGGCTACACCTTC
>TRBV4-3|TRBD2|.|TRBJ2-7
CASSQELAGLNEQYF
TGCGCCAGCAGCCAAGAACTAGCGGGTCTGAACGAGCAGTACTTC
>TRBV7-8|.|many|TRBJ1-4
CASGFQDLKELFF
TGTGCCAGCGGCTTCCAGGACCTTAAGGAACTGTTTTTT
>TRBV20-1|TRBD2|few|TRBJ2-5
CSARTSSGGGETQYF
TGCAGTGCTAGGACCTCAAGCGGGGGCGGAGAGACCCAGTACTTC
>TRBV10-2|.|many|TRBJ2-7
CASRQGSDEQYF
TGCGCCAGCAGACAGGGAAGCGACGAGCAGTACTTC
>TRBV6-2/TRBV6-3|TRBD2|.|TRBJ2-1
CASSHGTSGSNEQFF
TGTGCCAGCAGCCACGGGACTAGCGGGAGCAATGAGCAGTTCTTC
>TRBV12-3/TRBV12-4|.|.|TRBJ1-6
CASSYPNSPLHF
TGTGCCAGCAGTTATCCTAATTCACCCCTCCACTTT
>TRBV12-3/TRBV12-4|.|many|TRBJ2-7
CASSLARGPYEQYF
TGTGCCAGCAGTTTAGCGAGGGGTCCCTACGAGCAGTACTTC
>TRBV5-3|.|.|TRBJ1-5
CASYVRPQHF
TGTGCCTCTTATGTTCGGCCCCAGCATTTT
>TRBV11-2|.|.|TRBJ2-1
CASSPSLLNEQFF
TGTGCCAGCAGCCCATCTCTTCTAAATGAGCAGTTCTTC
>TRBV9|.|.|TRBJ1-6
CASSPGTLSPLHF
TGTGCCAGCAGCCCAGGGACGCTTTCACCCCTCCACTTT
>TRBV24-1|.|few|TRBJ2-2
CATSDPGTGELFF
TGTGCCACCAGTGATCCCGGTACCGGGGAGCTGTTTTTT
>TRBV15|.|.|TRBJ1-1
CATEGQSEAFF
TGTGCCACGGAAGGACAGTCCGAAGCTTTCTTT
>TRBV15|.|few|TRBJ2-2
CATSREVGQGIGELFF
TGTGCCACCAGCAGAGAAGTGGGTCAGGGCATCGGGGAGCTGTTTTTT
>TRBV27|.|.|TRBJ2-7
CASSSLVGEWEYF
TGTGCCAGCAGTTCCCTTGTGGGGGAGTGGGAGTACTTC